Shown below are 3 T cell receptor beta chains from a single sample sequenced in a study of cytomegalovirus exposure and HLA in healthy donors. The data were produced by immunoSEQ multiplex PCR, yet TCRdb's version contains in-frame clones alone and is incomplete. The sample contains approximately 280,000 clones, approximately 87% of which appear only once. The sequenced material came from PBMCs. The receptors shown here come from a woman younger than 35 in good health and CMV-seronegative.

The count of this clone is one. The rearrangement uses TRBV28 and TRBJ2-1, with no clear D. V was pared by 3 bases and J by 10 bases, with 10 bases between. CDR3 length: 12 amino acids. Germline-derived CDR1 and CDR2 are MDHEN and SYDVKM. The CDR3 region has the DNA TGTGCCAGCAGTTTCGGTCTACGGGAGCAGTTCTTC. It encodes CASSFGLREQFF. Drawing the rest from reference TRBV28 and TRBJ2-1, the complete variable domain is DVKVTQSSRYLVKRTGEKVFLECVQDMDHENMFWYRQDPGLGLRLIYFSYDVKMKEKGDIPEGYSVSREKKERFSLILESASTNQTSMYLCASSFGLREQFFGPGTRLTVL.

J is TRBJ2-2 and V is TRBV5-1; 12 bases align to TRBD2. Germline CDR1 SGHRS, CDR2 YFSETQ. This CDR3 spans 17 amino acids. V was pared by 1 base and J by 7 bases, with 8 bases of the junction left unmatched. CDR3 residues: CASSLRTSGNLYGELFF. CDR3 nucleotides: TGCGCCAGCAGCTTGAGGACTAGCGGGAACCTTTACGGGGAGCTGTTTTTT. The full variable domain, with the rest looked up from reference TRBV5-1 and TRBJ2-2, is KAGVTQTPRYLIKTRGQQVTLSCSPISGHRSVSWYQQTPGQGLQFLFEYFSETQRNKGNFPGRFSGRQFSNSRSEMNVSTLELGDSALYLCASSLRTSGNLYGELFFGEGSRLTVL.

The genes are TRBV18 and TRBJ2-1; the match to TRBD2 covers 10 bases. Trimming removed 1 base from V and 5 bases from J; junction bases left unmatched: 2. CDR1 is KGHSH and CDR2 is LQKENI in the germline V gene. There are 15 residues in the CDR3. The CDR3 DNA sequence: TGTGCCAGCTCACCACTCACTAGCGGGGACAATGAGCAGTTCTTC. Translating gives CASSPLTSGDNEQFF.